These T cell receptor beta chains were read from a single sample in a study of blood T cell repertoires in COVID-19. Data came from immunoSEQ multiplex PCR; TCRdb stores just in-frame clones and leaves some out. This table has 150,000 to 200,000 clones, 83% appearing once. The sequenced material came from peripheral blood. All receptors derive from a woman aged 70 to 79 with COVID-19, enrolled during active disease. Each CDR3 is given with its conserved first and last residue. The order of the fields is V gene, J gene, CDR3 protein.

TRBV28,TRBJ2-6,CAAGGANVLTF
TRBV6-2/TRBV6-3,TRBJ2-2,CASSYSKRGTTGELFF
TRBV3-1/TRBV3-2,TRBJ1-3,CASSQVEGNTIYF
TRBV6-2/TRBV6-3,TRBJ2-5,CASSLSGTSGRGTQYF
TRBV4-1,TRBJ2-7,CASSHLNRPYEQYF
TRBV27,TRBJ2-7,CASGPHTYEQYF
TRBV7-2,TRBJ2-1,CASSLGLAGYNEQFF
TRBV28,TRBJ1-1,CASSTQPRGAEAFF
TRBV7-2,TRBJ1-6,CASSLLGDSANSPLHF
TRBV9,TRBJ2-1,CASSVTSGSSYNEQFF
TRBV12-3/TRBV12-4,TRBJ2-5,CASRLGGQETQYF
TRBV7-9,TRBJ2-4,CASSSGMRTANIQYF
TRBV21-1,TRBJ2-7,CASSRPGTSGYEQYF
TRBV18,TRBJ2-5,CASSRDRQETQYF
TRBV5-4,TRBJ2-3,CATGGGITDTQYF
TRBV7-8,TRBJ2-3,CASSPYTGIPDTQYF
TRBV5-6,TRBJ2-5,CASSTWTSGRYVAQYF
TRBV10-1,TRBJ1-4,CASSAGQNEKLFF
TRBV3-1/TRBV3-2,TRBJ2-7,CASSQEYRGGYEQYF
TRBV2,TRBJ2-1,CATQGTVPNNEQFF
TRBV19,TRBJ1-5,CASADRDIQPQHF
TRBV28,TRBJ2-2,CASSLAGNTGELFF
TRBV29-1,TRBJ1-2,CSVDRGDYGYTF
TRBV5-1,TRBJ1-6,CASSLGDRGANSPLHF